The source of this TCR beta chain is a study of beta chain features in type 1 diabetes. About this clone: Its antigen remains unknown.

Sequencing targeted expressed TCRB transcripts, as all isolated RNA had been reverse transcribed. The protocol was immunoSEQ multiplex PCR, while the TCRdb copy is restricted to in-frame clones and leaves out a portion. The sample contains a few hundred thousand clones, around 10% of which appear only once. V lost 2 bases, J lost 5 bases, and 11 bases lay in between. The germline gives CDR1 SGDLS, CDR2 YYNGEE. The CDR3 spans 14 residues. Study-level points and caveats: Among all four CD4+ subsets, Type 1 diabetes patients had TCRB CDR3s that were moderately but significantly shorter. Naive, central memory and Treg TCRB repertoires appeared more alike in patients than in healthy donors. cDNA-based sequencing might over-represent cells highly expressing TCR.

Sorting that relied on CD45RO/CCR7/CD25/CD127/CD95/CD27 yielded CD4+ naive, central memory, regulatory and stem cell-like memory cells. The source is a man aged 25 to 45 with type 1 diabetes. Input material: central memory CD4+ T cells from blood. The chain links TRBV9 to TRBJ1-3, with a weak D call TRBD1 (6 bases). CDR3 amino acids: CASSVRDTRNTIYF. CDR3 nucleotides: TGTGCCAGCAGCGTCCGGGACACCCGAAACACCATATATTTT.